The 32 T cell receptor beta chains in this list originate from one sample, sequenced in a study of cytomegalovirus exposure and HLA in healthy donors. The study ran its PCR with 60 Vbeta and 13 Jbeta primers. Libraries were prepared by immunoSEQ multiplex PCR; TCRdb keeps only in-frame clonotypes and omits some of them. The sample lists more than 65,000 clones, about 68% seen once, with 6.5% to 7.5% in the top ten. The sequenced sample consisted of PBMCs. These receptors originate from a woman aged 45-65 years in good health and CMV-seropositive.

Notes on this clone: One end of the junction varies from germline; a read error may be responsible. V is TRBV7-9 and J is TRBJ1-1; TRBD1 agrees at 7 bases. The CDR3 is 14 residues long. Germline V gene data show CDR1 as SEHNR and CDR2 as FQNEAQ (reference sequence). This CDR3 reads CSSSYWDRNTEAFF. CDR3 bases: TGTTCCAGCAGCTATTGGGACAGGAACACTGAAGCTTTCTTT.

This clone was seen only a few times. This chain uses TRBV11-2 with TRBJ1-5; D possibly corresponds to TRBD1 (6 bases). Trimming pared 4 bases from V and 7 bases from J, leaving 11 bases between. CDR3 length: 13 amino acids. CDR1 and CDR2 from the germline V gene are SGHAT and FQNNGV. The CDR3 DNA follows: TGTGCCAGCAGCTATGGGGGGGGCCAGCCCCAGCATTTT. Amino acids: CASSYGGGQPQHF. The full variable domain, in which reference TRBV11-2 and TRBJ1-5 provide the parts outside the CDR3, is EAGVAQSPRYKIIEKRQSVAFWCNPISGHATLYWYQQILGQGPKLLIQFQNNGVVDDSQLPKDRFSAERLKGVDSTLKIQPAKLEDSAVYLCASSYGGGQPQHFGDGTRLSIL.

The rearrangement links TRBV11-1 to TRBJ2-5; the match to TRBD2 covers 14 bases. Germline assignment: CDR1 SGHAT and CDR2 FQDESV (reference sequence). Trimming removed 1 base from V and 5 bases from J; junction bases left unmatched: 6. This CDR3 region has 17 residues. CDR3 DNA: TGTGCCAGCAGCTTAGAGGGGACTAGCGGGGGCGGCGAGACCCAGTACTTC. The encoded protein is CASSLEGTSGGGETQYF.

This chain uses TRBV15 with TRBJ2-7, with TRBD2 matching over 11 bases. V lost 4 bases, J lost 3 bases, and 8 bases stayed unmatched. In germline, CDR1 is LNHNV, CDR2 YYDKDF (reference sequence). This CDR3 contains 16 residues. Here the CDR3 reads CATSIGGTSGNYEQYV. For the CDR3, the DNA is TGTGCCACCAGCATAGGAGGGACTAGCGGTAACTACGAGCAGTACGTC.

The chain recombines TRBV11-3 with TRBJ2-5; TRBD2 matches 12 bases. The CDR3 covers 16 residues. Germline V gives CDR1 SGHNT, CDR2 YENEEA. V dropped 1 base and J dropped 5; count of bases not matched to a gene: 5. As DNA, the CDR3 is TGTGCCAGCAGCTTAGTGCTAGCGGGGGGGCAGGAGACCCAGTACTTC. Translating it yields CASSLVLAGGQETQYF.

This clone was picked up one time. The J gene is TRBJ1-2, the V gene TRBV5-1; TRBD1 matches at 8 bases. With 1 base clipped from V and 7 bases from J, the junction kept 9 bases outside the gene matches. In germline, CDR1 is SGHRS, CDR2 YFSETQ. This CDR3 comprises 15 residues. CDR3 nucleotide sequence: TGCGCCAGCAGCTTGAGTCCAGGGGGCGTTGGTGGCTACACCTTC. Its translation is CASSLSPGGVGGYTF.

The chain uses TRBV7-2 and TRBJ2-5; D is possibly TRBD1 (6 bases). Germline CDR1 reads SGHTA; CDR2 reads FQGNSA. V was trimmed by 5 bases and J by 1 base, leaving 11 bases between them. The CDR3 covers 14 residues. The chain's CDR3 is CASSPRTVQETQYF. CDR3 nucleotides: TGTGCCAGCAGCCCCCGGACAGTCCAAGAGACCCAGTACTTC.

The chain combines TRBV7-9 with TRBJ1-1; TRBD1 is a possible D gene (6 bases). Germline CDR1 reads SEHNR; CDR2 reads FQNEAQ (reference sequence). This CDR3 is built from 17 residues. V was pared by 3 bases and J by 0 bases, with 17 bases between. The CDR3 DNA reads as TGTGCCAGCAGCTTGGGGTTTAGGGGGGGCCTGAACACTGAAGCTTTCTTT. Encoded protein: CASSLGFRGGLNTEAFF.

The genes are TRBV4-1 and TRBJ2-2; a weak D match, TRBD2 (6 bases). This CDR3 has 18 residues. CDR1 is MGHRA and CDR2 is YSYEKL in the germline V gene. V dropped 0 bases and J dropped 5 bases, with 19 bases sitting between them. The CDR3 coding sequence is TGCGCCAGCAGCCAAGATGGAGGGCGCGGGCGATTTACCGGGGAGCTGTTTTTT. Encoded protein: CASSQDGGRGRFTGELFF.

In this sample, this clone turned up a few times. The chain combines TRBV7-9 with TRBJ1-5; 7 bases are shared with TRBD1. Germline CDR1 reads SEHNR; CDR2 reads FQNEAQ (reference sequence). The V segment lost 5 bases and the J segment 4 bases; nucleotides outside the gene matches: 5. The CDR3 runs to 14 residues. The CDR3 here is CASSQDRLNQPQHF. In DNA, the CDR3 is TGTGCCAGCAGCCAGGACAGGCTTAATCAGCCCCAGCATTTT.

This clone was counted a few times. J is TRBJ1-2 and V is TRBV29-1, with D possibly TRBD1 on 6 matching bases. The V gene lost 0 bases and the J gene lost 4 bases, with 9 bases spanning the gap. CDR3 length equals 13 residues. CDR1 SQVTM and CDR2 ANQGSEA come from the germline V gene. The CDR3 DNA is TGCAGCGTTGAAGAACAGGACAGCTATGGCTACACCTTC. Translating it yields CSVEEQDSYGYTF.

The chain combines TRBV5-1 with TRBJ2-7, with D perhaps TRBD1 (6 bases). The CDR3 contains 13 residues. Germline V lookup: CDR1 SGHRS, CDR2 YFSETQ. Trimming removed 3 bases at V and 9 bases at J, with 16 bases between. CDR3 coding DNA: TGCGCCAGCAGCTCGGAGGACAGTCTGGGGCAGTACTTC. It encodes CASSSEDSLGQYF.

The chain carries TRBV5-5 and TRBJ1-5; 7 nucleotides match TRBD1. The germline V gene has CDR1 SGHKS and CDR2 YYEKEE (reference sequence). V lost 0 bases and J lost 1; bases outside the gene matches: 4. The CDR3 extends over 16 amino acids. This CDR3 is CASSLVTGKSNQPQHF. CDR3 bases: TGTGCCAGCAGCTTGGTGACAGGGAAGAGCAATCAGCCCCAGCATTTT.

This chain uses TRBV27 with TRBJ2-3; 13 bases align to TRBD2. CDR3 size: 17 residues. The germline V gene encodes CDR1 MNHEY and CDR2 SMNVEV (reference sequence). Germline trimming cut 6 bases from V and 2 bases from J; bases unmatched to any gene: 8. The DNA of the CDR3 is TGTGCCAGCAGGCGACTACTAGCGGGGGGGGCCACAGATACGCAGTATTTT. This encodes CASRRLLAGGATDTQYF.

The chain recombines TRBV29-1 with TRBJ2-3, with 7 bases lining up with TRBD2. J lost 0 bases, V lost 7 bases, and 7 bases had no gene match. The CDR3 runs 14 residues. CDR1 is SQVTM and CDR2 is ANQGSEA in the germline V gene. CDR3 DNA sequence: TGCAGCGCCTTCTATAGCGGGAGCACAGATACGCAGTATTTT. Translating gives CSAFYSGSTDTQYF.

This chain connects TRBV28 to TRBJ2-7, with a tentative D call TRBD1 (5 bases). Trimming stripped 6 bases from V and 4 bases from J, with 16 bases between. Germline V gene data show CDR1 as MDHEN and CDR2 as SYDVKM. This CDR3 has 14 residues. The CDR3 DNA sequence: TGTGCCAGCAGGAAAACTGGAAGGGGTTACGAGCAGTACTTC. Translation: CASRKTGRGYEQYF. Full variable domain (remainder filled in from reference TRBV28 and TRBJ2-7): DVKVTQSSRYLVKRTGEKVFLECVQDMDHENMFWYRQDPGLGLRLIYFSYDVKMKEKGDIPEGYSVSREKKERFSLILESASTNQTSMYLCASRKTGRGYEQYFGPGTRLTVT.

The rearrangement links TRBV5-1 to TRBJ2-3; 10 positions agree with TRBD2. This CDR3 comprises 17 residues. Per the germline V gene, CDR1 is SGHRS and CDR2 is YFSETQ. The V segment lost 3 bases and the J segment 0 bases; nucleotides outside the gene matches: 7. The CDR3, as DNA: TGCGCCAGCAGCTCGACTAGCGGGTCGCGGAGCACAGATACGCAGTATTTT. It encodes CASSSTSGSRSTDTQYF.

This clone was observed a few times. The chain uses TRBV10-3 and TRBJ2-7, with 7 bases aligning to TRBD1. Germline CDR1 reads ENHRY; CDR2 reads SYGVKD. Germline trimming cut 10 bases from V and 7 bases from J; bases unmatched to any gene: 10. This CDR3 comprises 12 residues. The CDR3 region is CASTSTGREQYV. In DNA, the CDR3 is TGTGCCAGCACATCGACAGGGCGTGAGCAGTACGTC.

J is TRBJ1-1 and V is TRBV19; D unresolved. The CDR3 has 13 amino acids. The germline V and J ends were trimmed by 3 bases and 0 bases, with 5 bases remaining between them. Germline values: CDR1 LNHDA, CDR2 SQIVND (reference sequence). CDR3 region: CASSIEVNTEAFF. Here the CDR3 DNA reads TGTGCCAGTAGTATTGAGGTGAACACTGAAGCTTTCTTT.

This clone appeared a few times. The V call is TRBV9, the J call TRBJ2-2; no reliable D call. This CDR3 has 13 residues. Germline lookup yields CDR1 SGDLS and CDR2 YYNGEE. V shed 1 base and J shed 8 bases, with 9 bases lying between them. CDR3: CASSVPFSGELFF. The DNA for the CDR3 is TGTGCCAGCAGCGTACCTTTTTCGGGGGAGCTGTTTTTT.

The rearrangement links TRBV7-9 to TRBJ1-5; 11 bases agree with TRBD1. Germline V gene data show CDR1 as SEHNR and CDR2 as FQNEAQ (reference sequence). With 6 bases clipped from V and 4 bases from J, the junction kept 2 bases outside the gene matches. This CDR3 is 14 amino acids long. The CDR3: CASRGQGANQPQHF. In DNA, the CDR3 is TGTGCCAGCAGAGGACAGGGGGCGAATCAGCCCCAGCATTTT.

The chain links TRBV5-4 to TRBJ2-5, with a weak D call TRBD2 (5 bases). The CDR3 extends over 12 amino acids. Germline V gene data show CDR1 as SGHNT and CDR2 as YYREEE (reference sequence). V lost 4 bases to trimming and J lost 7 bases, with 11 bases between them. The CDR3 nucleotides read TGTGCCAGCAGCCTGCGGGTTGGGACCCAGTACTTC. This sequence encodes CASSLRVGTQYF.

A word on this clone: A junction end diverges from the germline sequence, so it may reflect a read error. CDR3 amino acids: CSSSLQGEDEQFF. In DNA form, the CDR3 reads TGTTCCAGCAGCCTACAGGGTGAGGATGAGCAGTTCTTC. This chain links TRBV7-9 with TRBJ2-1; possible D gene TRBD1, 6 bases. This CDR3 has 13 amino acids. Germline CDR1 is SEHNR and CDR2 is FQNEAQ (reference sequence).

This rearrangement joins TRBV10-2 to TRBJ1-6, with D possibly matching TRBD1 (6 bases). This CDR3 contains 17 residues. V was shortened by 4 bases and J by 7 bases, with 20 bases between the two germline ends. Germline loops: CDR1 WSHSY, CDR2 SAAADI. The CDR3 DNA sequence: TGCGCCAGCAGTGCCCCGGAAACAGGGTTGGGGAATTCACCCCTCCACTTT. As protein: CASSAPETGLGNSPLHF.

V gene TRBV29-1 combines with J gene TRBJ2-1, with 13 bases matching TRBD2. Germline V gene data show CDR1 as SQVTM and CDR2 as ANQGSEA. Losses at the gene ends were 3 bases for V and 8 bases for J; bases not matched to a gene: 7. The CDR3 runs to 15 residues. The CDR3 spells CSVDLLAGGVDEQFF. Written as DNA, the CDR3 is TGCAGCGTTGATCTACTAGCGGGGGGGGTTGATGAGCAGTTCTTC.

This clone has more than one count but fewer than ten. This chain uses TRBV9 with TRBJ2-5; D possibly corresponds to TRBD1 (6 bases). This CDR3 spans 14 amino acids. V was cut by 0 bases and J by 2 bases, with 8 bases left in between. CDR1 and CDR2 (germline): SGDLS, YYNGEE. CDR3 protein: CASSVGQEQETQYF. CDR3 sequence (DNA): TGTGCCAGCAGCGTAGGACAGGAGCAAGAGACCCAGTACTTC.

The chain recombines TRBV6-5 with TRBJ1-5; D is unclear. The V gene lost 7 bases and the J gene lost 5 bases, with 9 bases spanning the gap. Germline CDR1 reads MNHEY; CDR2 reads SVGAGI. This CDR3 has 12 amino acids. The CDR3 reads CASNPSDQPQHF. DNA for the CDR3: TGTGCCAGCAACCCTTCGGATCAGCCCCAGCATTTT.

V is TRBV7-7 and J is TRBJ2-5; 12 nucleotides match TRBD2. Germline V gene sequence: CDR1 SSHAT, CDR2 FNYEAQ (reference sequence). The length of the CDR3 is 16 residues. V shed 4 bases, J shed 1 base, and the junction held 4 bases outside the gene matches. The CDR3 reads CASSSGLAGPQETQYF. In nucleotides, the CDR3 is TGTGCCAGCAGCTCCGGACTAGCGGGGCCCCAAGAGACCCAGTACTTC.

This clone was detected only a few times. This sequence joins TRBV4-2 and TRBJ2-5; no firm D call. This CDR3 spans 13 amino acids. V was shortened by 1 base and J by 4 bases, with 7 bases between the two germline ends. The germline CDR1 and CDR2 sequences are LGHNA and YNFKEQ. The CDR3 sequence: CASSQASGETQYF. The CDR3 region has the DNA TGTGCCAGCAGCCAAGCGTCAGGAGAGACCCAGTACTTC.

The V call is TRBV5-1, the J call TRBJ1-4; 8 bases align to TRBD1. Looked up from germline, CDR1 is SGHRS and CDR2 is YFSETQ. This CDR3 is built from 16 residues. Trimming took 3 bases from V and 7 from J; bases not matched to a gene: 11. The CDR3: CASSSRGRILAEKLFF. For the CDR3, the DNA is TGCGCCAGCAGCTCCAGGGGGCGGATCCTTGCTGAAAAACTGTTTTTT.

This chain links TRBV28 with TRBJ1-2; D perhaps matches TRBD1 (6 bases). Germline CDR1 and CDR2: MDHEN and SYDVKM. V was clipped by 6 bases and J by 4 bases, with 18 bases between them. CDR3 length: 15 amino acids. The CDR3: CASSYTRDTFYGYTF. In DNA, the CDR3 is TGTGCCAGCAGCTACACTCGGGACACCTTCTATGGCTACACCTTC.

The CDR3 protein is CASSYRYTSTDTQYF. The CDR3 bases are TGTGCCAGCAGTTACAGGTACACTAGCACAGATACGCAGTATTTT. The rearrangement links TRBV27 to TRBJ2-3; maybe TRBD1 (5 bases). CDR1 MNHEY and CDR2 SMNVEV come from the germline V gene (reference sequence). The length of the CDR3 is 15 residues. Trimming pared 4 bases from V and 0 bases from J, leaving 11 bases between.